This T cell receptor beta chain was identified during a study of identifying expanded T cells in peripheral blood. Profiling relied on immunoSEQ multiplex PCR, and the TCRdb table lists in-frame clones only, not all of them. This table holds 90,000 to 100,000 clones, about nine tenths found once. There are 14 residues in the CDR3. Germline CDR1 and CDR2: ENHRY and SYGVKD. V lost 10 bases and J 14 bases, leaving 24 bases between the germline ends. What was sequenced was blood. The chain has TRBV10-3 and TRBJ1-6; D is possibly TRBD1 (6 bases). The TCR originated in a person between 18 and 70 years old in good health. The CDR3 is CATRGVPTGDALHF. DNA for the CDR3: TGTGCCACAAGGGGGGTACCAACTGGGGACGCCCTCCACTTT.